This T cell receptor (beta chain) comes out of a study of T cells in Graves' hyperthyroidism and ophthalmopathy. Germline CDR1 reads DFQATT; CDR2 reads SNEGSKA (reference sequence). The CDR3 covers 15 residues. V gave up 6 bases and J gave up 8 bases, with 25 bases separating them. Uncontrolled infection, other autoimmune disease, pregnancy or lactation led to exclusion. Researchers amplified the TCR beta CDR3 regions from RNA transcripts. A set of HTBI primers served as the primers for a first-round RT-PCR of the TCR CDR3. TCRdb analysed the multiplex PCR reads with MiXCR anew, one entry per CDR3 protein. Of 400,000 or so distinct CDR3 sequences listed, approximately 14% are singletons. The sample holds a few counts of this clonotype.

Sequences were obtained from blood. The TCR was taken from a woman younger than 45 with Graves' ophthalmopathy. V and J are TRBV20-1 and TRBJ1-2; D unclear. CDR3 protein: CSAQLTDRAPRGYTF. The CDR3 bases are TGCAGTGCCCAACTAACAGACCGGGCGCCGAGGGGCTACACCTTC.